This T cell receptor beta chain came from a study of blood T cell repertoires in COVID-19. V dropped 4 bases and J dropped 5 bases, with 23 bases sitting between them. Germline loops: CDR1 SGHNT, CDR2 YENEEA. The CDR3 covers 17 residues. TCRdb's table, derived via immunoSEQ multiplex PCR, lists solely in-frame clones and lacks some. The data hold 220,000 or so clones, with just under 85% observed a single time. Material for sequencing was PBMCs or T cells enriched from blood (not recorded which). The clonotype was recovered from a middle-aged woman with acute COVID-19. The chain is built from TRBV11-3 and TRBJ1-1; D is unclear. The CDR3 protein is CASSSGGRAAMGTEAFF. The CDR3 region has the DNA TGTGCCAGCAGCTCCGGCGGGAGGGCAGCCATGGGGACTGAAGCTTTCTTT.